These 5 T cell receptor beta chains were sequenced from one sample in a study of T-cell reconstitution after alpha-beta-depleted transplantation in children. TCRbeta library construction was performed incorporating unique molecular identifiers. TCRdb independently ran MiXCR on the PCR reads; one entry per CDR3 protein. Of roughly 100,000 distinct CDR3 sequences listed, around 7% are singletons. Sequencing was performed on PBMCs, taken before TCRalphabeta/CD19-depleted stem cell transplant. The receptor source for this set is a boy younger than 10 with acute lymphoblastic leukemia, due to receive a stem cell transplant.

This clonotype was recorded at least ten times. The chain links TRBV7-6 to TRBJ2-1, with D perhaps TRBD2 (6 bases). Germline V lookup: CDR1 SGHVS, CDR2 FNYEAQ. The germline V and J ends were trimmed by 1 base and 2 bases, with 9 bases remaining between them. This CDR3 is 15 amino acids long. CDR3 DNA sequence: TGTGCCAGCAGCTTAGGGGGGGAACCCTACAATGAGCAGTTCTTC. This codes for CASSLGGEPYNEQFF.

This clonotype appeared many times. The DNA for the CDR3 is TGCGCCAGCAGGGACCTCGTGGTCGATGAGCAGTTCTTC. Its protein is CASRDLVVDEQFF. V usage is TRBV5-1 and J usage is TRBJ2-1; D remains ambiguous. V was pared by 5 bases and J by 8 bases, with 14 bases between. This CDR3 has 13 residues. Germline lookup yields CDR1 SGHRS and CDR2 YFSETQ.

J is TRBJ2-4 and V is TRBV4-3, with D possibly matching TRBD2 (5 bases). The V gene lost 0 bases and the J gene lost 0 bases, with 12 bases spanning the gap. Germline assignment: CDR1 LGHNA and CDR2 YSLEER. CDR3 size: 17 residues. CDR3 sequence (DNA): TGCGCCAGCAGCCAAGATCGCGGAGGCCTAGCCAAAAACATTCAGTACTTC. This gives the protein CASSQDRGGLAKNIQYF.

There are many counts of this clonotype. This chain links TRBV14 with TRBJ1-2; no firm D call. In germline, CDR1 is SGHDN, CDR2 FVKESK. Trimming left V 5 bases short and J 8 bases short, with 15 bases between. This CDR3 contains 13 residues. This CDR3 is CASSYHNGRGYTF. CDR3 DNA sequence: TGTGCCAGCAGCTATCACAATGGGCGCGGCTACACCTTC.

The chain has TRBV4-2 and TRBJ2-3; 16 nucleotides align to TRBD2. CDR3 size: 18 residues. Trimming removed 4 bases from V and 5 bases from J; junction bases left unmatched: 9. Germline CDR1 reads LGHNA; CDR2 reads YNFKEQ. The CDR3 nucleotides read TGTGCCAGCAGCCGCCCGGGACTAGCGGGGGGGCCGATAGATACGCAGTATTTT. Its translation: CASSRPGLAGGPIDTQYF.